The 5 T cell receptor beta chains given below trace back to one sample, sequenced in a study of CXCR3-negative and CXCR3-positive naive CD8 T cells. Regarding the study as a whole: CXCR3-positive naive cells had TRB CDR3s that were more hydrophobic than CXCR3-negative naive cells had.

The antigens of these receptors remain unknown. 5' RACE with UMI labels generated the TRB cDNA libraries. TCRdb reprocessed the 5' RACE reads, keeping one entry per CDR3 protein, no DNA. The sample includes 140,000 to 150,000 distinct CDR3 sequences. Specimen: naive CXCR3+ CD8+ T cells from blood. Stated subset: CD45RO-CCR7+CD27+CD95- naive CD8+ T cells expressing CXCR3 (TNR3+). These receptors were taken from a human donor in good health. Some clones in this sample may be carry-over from other donors' samples.

The V gene is TRBV29-1, the J gene TRBJ2-1; the TRBD2 assignment by TCRdb is unverifiable without DNA. CDR3 length: 11 amino acids. Germline V lookup: CDR1 SQVTM, CDR2 ANQGSEA. The CDR3 spells CSVEPANEQFF.

V is TRBV7-2 and J is TRBJ2-1. Germline lookup yields CDR1 SGHTA and CDR2 FQGNSA. The CDR3 has 14 residues. CDR3 loop: CASIKPPNIDEQFF.

The chain joins TRBV15 to TRBJ1-5; TCRdb reports TRBD1, a call that lacks DNA to check it against. The CDR3 runs to 16 residues. Germline-derived CDR1 and CDR2 are LNHNV and YYDKDF (reference sequence). CDR3 protein: CATTGGVPYSNQPQHF.

The chain has TRBV29-1 and TRBJ2-1; TCRdb's D gene call, TRBD1, goes unchecked for lack of DNA. The CDR3 is 14 amino acids. Germline values: CDR1 SQVTM, CDR2 ANQGSEA. The CDR3 loop is CSVFTGDSYNEQFF.

The V call is TRBV12-3 or TRBV12-4, the J call TRBJ2-7; the D gene TCRdb calls, TRBD1, cannot be checked with no DNA. CDR3 length: 12 amino acids. The CDR3 sequence: CASSPGGVEQYF.